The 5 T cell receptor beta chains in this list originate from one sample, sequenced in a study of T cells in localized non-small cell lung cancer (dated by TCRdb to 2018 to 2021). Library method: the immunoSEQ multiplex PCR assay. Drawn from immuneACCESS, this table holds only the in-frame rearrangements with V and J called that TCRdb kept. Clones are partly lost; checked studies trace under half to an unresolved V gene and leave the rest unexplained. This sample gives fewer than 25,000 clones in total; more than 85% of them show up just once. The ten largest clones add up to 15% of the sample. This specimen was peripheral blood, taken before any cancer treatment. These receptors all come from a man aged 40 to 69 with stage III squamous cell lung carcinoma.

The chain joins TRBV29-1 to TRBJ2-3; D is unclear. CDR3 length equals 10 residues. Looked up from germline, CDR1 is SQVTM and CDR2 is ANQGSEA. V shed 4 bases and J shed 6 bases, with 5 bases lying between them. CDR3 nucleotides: TGCAGCGTTGGCAGGGATACGCAGTATTTT. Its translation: CSVGRDTQYF.

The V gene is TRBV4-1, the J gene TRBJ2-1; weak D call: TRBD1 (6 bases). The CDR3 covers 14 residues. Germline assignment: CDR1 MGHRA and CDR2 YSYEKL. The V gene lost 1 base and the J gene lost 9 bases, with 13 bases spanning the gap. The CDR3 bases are TGCGCCAGCAGCCAAGGAGACTTACAGGGTGAGCAGTTCTTC. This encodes CASSQGDLQGEQFF.

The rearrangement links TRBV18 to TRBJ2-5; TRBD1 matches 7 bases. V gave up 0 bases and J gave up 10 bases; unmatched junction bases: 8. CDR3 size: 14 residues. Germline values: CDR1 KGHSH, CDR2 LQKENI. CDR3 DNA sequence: TGTGCCAGCTCACCACCGGGACAGACAGTCGGCCAGTACTTC. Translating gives CASSPPGQTVGQYF.

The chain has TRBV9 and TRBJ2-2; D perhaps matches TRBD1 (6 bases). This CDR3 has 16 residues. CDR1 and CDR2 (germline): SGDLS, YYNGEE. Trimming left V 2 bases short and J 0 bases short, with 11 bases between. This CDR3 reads CASSVRQVANTGELFF. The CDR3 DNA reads TGTGCCAGCAGCGTGCGACAGGTCGCGAACACCGGGGAGCTGTTTTTT.

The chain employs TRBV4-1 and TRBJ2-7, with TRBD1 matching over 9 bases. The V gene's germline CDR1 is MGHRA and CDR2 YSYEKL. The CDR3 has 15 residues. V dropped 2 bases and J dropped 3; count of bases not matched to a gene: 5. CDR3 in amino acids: CASSQMGQGGYEQYF. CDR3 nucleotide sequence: TGCGCCAGCAGCCAAATGGGACAGGGTGGCTACGAGCAGTACTTC.